The source of this T cell receptor (beta chain) is a study of beta chain features in type 1 diabetes. Study-wide background: Sorted cells examined across all samples numbered 107,917,701. Study results and caveats: Compared with healthy donors, patients appeared to share more similar naive, central memory and regulatory TCRB repertoires. HLA effects on TCRB rearrangement stayed unresolved here.

The authors reverse transcribed all of the isolated RNA, so sequencing captured expressed TCRB transcripts. Sequencing was performed with immunoSEQ multiplex PCR; in TCRdb, only in-frame clones are kept and a portion is missing. The data hold around 150,000 clones, with under 9.5% observed a single time. This clone came up many times. Its specificity is unknown. This CDR3 region has 14 residues. Looked up from germline, CDR1 is SGDLS and CDR2 is YYNGEE. V shed 0 bases and J shed 6 bases, with 9 bases lying between them. The J gene is TRBJ2-2, the V gene TRBV9, with D tentatively TRBD1 (6 bases). This clonotype was obtained from a man between 18 and 29 years old in good health. Sample: central memory CD4+ T cells from blood. The CDR3: CASSVVQGPGELFF. In DNA, the CDR3 is TGTGCCAGCAGCGTAGTCCAGGGGCCCGGGGAGCTGTTTTTT.